This T cell receptor beta chain was documented in a study of response to subunit inactivated influenza vaccine. The CDR3 is 14 amino acids. Trimming stripped 2 bases from V and 1 base from J, with 8 bases between. Study outcomes and limitations: A suggestion made by the authors is that each seasonal influenza vaccination recruits few new T cells.

A single record per CDR3 protein comes from TCRdb applying MiXCR to the RT-PCR reads. The table includes 800,000 or so distinct CDR3 sequences, around 20% detected once. This clonotype has a handful of counts. Its cognate antigen is unknown. The sample in question was PBMCs from blood, obtained around 5 days after vaccination. This TCR derives from a man aged 45-60 years who received an inactivated influenza vaccine. V usage is TRBV12-3 or TRBV12-4 and J usage is TRBJ2-5; D is undetermined. CDR3 residues: CASSLMAGQETQYF. The CDR3 DNA sequence: TGTGCCAGCAGTTTAATGGCAGGCCAAGAGACCCAGTACTTC.